This entry describes one T cell receptor beta chain. Its target is not known. It was with 60 Vbeta and 13 Jbeta primers that the PCR ran. TCRdb keeps only in-frame clones here, not all; method: immunoSEQ multiplex PCR. Of roughly 190,000 clones listed, about 85% are singletons. The sample is drawn from a study of cytomegalovirus exposure and HLA in healthy donors. Study-level results: The authors enumerated 180 or so TCR beta chains as linked to cytomegalovirus.

The CDR3 has 14 residues. Germline lookup yields CDR1 SGHKS and CDR2 YYEKEE (reference sequence). The V segment lost 4 bases and the J segment 4 bases; nucleotides outside the gene matches: 3. The TCR sequence derives from a man aged 45-65 years in good health and CMV-seronegative. The sample consisted of PBMCs. The rearrangement joins TRBV5-5 to TRBJ1-5; the match to TRBD1 covers 9 bases. CDR3 sequence reads: CASSTDRGNQPQHF. CDR3 nucleotides: TGTGCCAGCAGCACCGACAGGGGGAATCAGCCCCAGCATTTT.